The sequence of this TCR beta chain was determined in a study of T cells in Graves' hyperthyroidism and ophthalmopathy. Study outcomes and limitations: Most expanded thyroid clonotypes above 0.001 also appeared in blood.

This clonotype was observed at least ten times. Its antigen is not identified. It was over 9.5 ml of fresh peripheral blood that supplied the PBMCs. TCR beta CDR3 regions were amplified from RNA. A first-round RT-PCR of the TCR CDR3 used the HTBI primer set. MiXCR was run by TCRdb on the multiplex PCR reads, yielding one entry per CDR3 protein. This table has fewer than 350,000 distinct CDR3 sequences, around 18% appearing once. The CDR3 sequence is 12 residues long. V gave up 7 bases and J gave up 7 bases, with 13 bases separating them. Germline values: CDR1 MDHEN, CDR2 SYDVKM. Material: blood. The rearrangement links TRBV28 to TRBJ2-5; D is uncertain. The TCR was taken from a woman between 40 and 50 years old with Graves' ophthalmopathy. The CDR3 DNA reads as TGTGCCAGCAATTACGGATCGCGGACCCAGTACTTC. Protein sequence: CASNYGSRTQYF.